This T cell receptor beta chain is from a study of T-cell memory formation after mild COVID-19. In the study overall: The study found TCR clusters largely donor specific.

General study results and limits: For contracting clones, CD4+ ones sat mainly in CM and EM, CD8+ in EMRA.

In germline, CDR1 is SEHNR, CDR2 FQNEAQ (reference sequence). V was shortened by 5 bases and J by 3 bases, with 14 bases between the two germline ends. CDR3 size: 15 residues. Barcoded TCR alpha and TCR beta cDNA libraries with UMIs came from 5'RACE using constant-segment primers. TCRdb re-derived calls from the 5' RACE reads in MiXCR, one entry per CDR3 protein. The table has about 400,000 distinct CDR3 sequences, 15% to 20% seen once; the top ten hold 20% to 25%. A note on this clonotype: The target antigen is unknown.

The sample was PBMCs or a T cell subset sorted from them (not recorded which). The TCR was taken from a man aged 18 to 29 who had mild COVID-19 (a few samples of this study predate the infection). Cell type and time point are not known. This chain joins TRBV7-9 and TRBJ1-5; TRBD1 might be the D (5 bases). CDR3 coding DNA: TGTGCCAGCAGCCCTCTTGGGACGAACAATCAGCCCCAGCATTTT. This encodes CASSPLGTNNQPQHF.